These 6 T cell receptor beta chains originate from one sample sequenced in a study of shared clonotypes between healthy human individuals. TCRdb keeps only in-frame clones here, not all; method: immunoSEQ multiplex PCR. The top ten hold approximately 0.4% of the sample, which has roughly 1,600,000 clones, around 98.5% seen once. Sequencing input: naive CD4+ T cells sorted from blood. Described subset: CD45RA+ positively selected. These receptors originate from a man aged 25 to 40 in good health.

The chain couples TRBV20-1 to TRBJ2-3; unclear D gene. Germline V gene lookup returns CDR1 DFQATT and CDR2 SNEGSKA (reference sequence). The CDR3 is 11 amino acids. The V gene lost 2 bases and the J gene lost 3 bases, with 3 bases spanning the gap. In DNA, the CDR3 is TGCAGTGCTAGAATGACAGATACGCAGTATTTT. This gives the protein CSARMTDTQYF.

Points on this clone: An end of the junction differs from the germline gene, which may be a read error. The chain carries TRBV7-7 and TRBJ2-7; weak D call: TRBD1 (5 bases). The CDR3 runs 15 residues. The V gene's germline CDR1 is SSHAT and CDR2 FNYEAQ (reference sequence). The CDR3 loop reads CASSLEVGPTYEQYF. CDR3 DNA sequence: TGTGCTAGCAGCTTAGAAGTGGGGCCGACCTACGAGCAGTACTTC.

This sequence joins TRBV4-3 and TRBJ1-2; D not resolved. V was clipped by 0 bases and J by 2 bases, with 7 bases between them. The CDR3 has 14 residues. Per germline, CDR1 LGHNA and CDR2 YSLEER. CDR3: CASSQDSDNYGYTF. The CDR3 DNA sequence: TGCGCCAGCAGCCAAGATTCGGACAACTATGGCTACACCTTC.

In the case of this clone: Distinct nucleotide sequences in the sample also encode this CDR3. The chain uses TRBV6-1 and TRBJ2-7; D tentatively fits TRBD1 or TRBD2 (5 bases each). V lost 2 bases and J lost 4, with 9 bases in between. CDR3 length: 13 amino acids. CDR1 and CDR2 from the germline V gene are MNHNS and SASEGT. The CDR3 reads CASSERGVYEQYF. The CDR3 DNA reads TGTGCCAGCAGTGAAAGAGGGGTTTACGAGCAGTACTTC.

The chain couples TRBV2 to TRBJ2-2; D ambiguous. V was pared by 2 bases and J by 7 bases, with 5 bases between. This CDR3 is built from 12 residues. Germline loops: CDR1 SNHLY, CDR2 FYNNEI. CDR3 DNA: TGTGCCAGCAGTGAATTTATCGGGGAGCTGTTTTTT. As protein: CASSEFIGELFF. Variable domain in full (rest from reference TRBV2 and TRBJ2-2): EPEVTQTPSHQVTQMGQEVILRCVPISNHLYFYWYRQILGQKVEFLVSFYNNEISEKSEIFDDQFSVERPDGSNFTLKIRSTKLEDSAMYFCASSEFIGELFFGEGSRLTVL.

This CDR3 reads CASSLNSGNTIYF. The CDR3 DNA reads TGTGCCAGCAGCTTAAACTCTGGAAACACCATATATTTT. The gene calls are TRBV7-9 and TRBJ1-3, with D uncertain. The CDR3 sequence is 13 residues long. V shed 2 bases and J shed 0 bases, with 2 bases lying between them. Germline V gene lookup returns CDR1 SEHNR and CDR2 FQNEAQ (reference sequence).